Listed below are T cell receptor beta chains from one sample, sequenced in a study of blood T cell repertoires in COVID-19. Clones were read by immunoSEQ multiplex PCR, and TCRdb kept only the in-frame ones, dropping some. The sample includes some 300,000 clones, 88% seen only once; the top ten take around 2%. The sequencing sample was made of PBMCs or T cells enriched from blood (not recorded which). The source is a woman aged 60-75 years in a cohort exposed to, infected with or recovered from COVID-19 (not recorded which). CDR3s include the opening cysteine and the closing phenylalanine or tryptophan. The D gene is left open where the match is weak. Clone size, where shown, is once, few, many, or a class for clones that have expanded.

j_call d_call v_call clone_size cdr3_aa cdr3_nt
TRBJ1-1 TRBD1 TRBV5-4 NA CASSSPGTGGSEAFF TGTGCCAGCAGCTCCCCCGGGACAGGGGGGTCTGAAGCTTTCTTT
TRBJ2-3 TRBD2 TRBV5-1 once CASSLGRSRLAGGTDTQYF TGCGCCAGCAGCTTGGGCCGTTCCAGACTAGCGGGCGGCACAGATACGCAGTATTTT
TRBJ2-2 NA TRBV30 NA CAWNSRLNTGELFF TGTGCCTGGAATTCCCGACTAAACACCGGGGAGCTGTTTTTT
TRBJ1-5 NA TRBV18 NA CASSIALDSNQPQHF TGTGCCAGCTCAATTGCGCTAGATAGCAATCAGCCCCAGCATTTT
TRBJ2-1 TRBD2 TRBV4-3 NA CASSQVELAGSHNEQFF TGCGCCAGCAGCCAAGTGGAACTAGCGGGTTCCCACAATGAGCAGTTCTTC
TRBJ1-2 NA TRBV5-1 NA CASSLGDRRLKGGGYTF TGCGCCAGCAGCTTGGGGGACCGCCGATTGAAAGGAGGGGGCTACACCTTC
TRBJ2-3 TRBD2 TRBV5-1 NA CASSLATSGSFADTQYF TGCGCCAGCAGCTTGGCTACTAGCGGGAGCTTTGCAGATACGCAGTATTTT
TRBJ2-3 TRBD2 TRBV18 once CASSPGRLATDTQYF TGTGCCAGCTCACCGGGAAGACTAGCCACAGATACGCAGTATTTT
TRBJ1-2 NA TRBV2 NA CASSDNYGYTF TGTGCCAGCAGTGACAATTATGGCTACACCTTC
TRBJ2-3 NA TRBV5-1 once CASSLGHQGTDTQYF TGCGCCAGCAGCTTGGGCCATCAGGGTACAGATACGCAGTATTTT
TRBJ1-2 TRBD1 TRBV27 NA CASSARDRGSLGYTF TGTGCCAGCAGTGCTCGGGACAGGGGAAGTCTCGGCTACACCTTC
TRBJ1-5 NA TRBV27 once CASSFGQNQPQHF TGTGCCAGCAGCTTCGGACAAAATCAGCCCCAGCATTTT
TRBJ1-3 TRBD1 TRBV9 NA CASSKQGARGNTIYF TGTGCCAGCAGCAAACAGGGGGCGCGCGGAAACACCATATATTTT
TRBJ1-2 TRBD1 TRBV7-9 NA CASSSSPTGANYGYTF TGTGCCAGCAGCTCCAGTCCGACAGGGGCGAACTATGGCTACACCTTC
TRBJ1-5 TRBD1 TRBV6-5 NA CASSSSGTVNQPQHF TGTGCCAGCAGTTCATCCGGGACAGTGAATCAGCCCCAGCATTTT
TRBJ2-1 TRBD2 TRBV4-1 once CASSQDPAGDGNEQFF TGCGCCAGCAGCCAAGATCCAGCGGGAGATGGTAATGAGCAGTTCTTC
TRBJ2-3 NA TRBV3-1/TRBV3-2 NA CASSQAEASGTDTQYF TGTGCCAGCAGCCAAGCGGAAGCGTCGGGTACAGATACGCAGTATTTT
TRBJ2-3 TRBD2 TRBV28 NA CASTLLGSGRATTDTQYF TGTGCCAGCACCCTACTAGGGAGCGGGAGGGCCACGACAGATACGCAGTATTTT
TRBJ2-3 TRBD2 TRBV9 NA CASSTSGASTDTQYF TGTGCCAGCAGCACAAGCGGGGCTAGCACAGATACGCAGTATTTT
TRBJ1-1 TRBD1 TRBV7-2 NA CASSLEVRGQGGEAFF TGTGCCAGCAGCTTAGAGGTTAGGGGACAGGGGGGTGAAGCTTTCTTT
TRBJ2-5 TRBD2 TRBV15 NA CATSREAGAETQYF TGTGCCACCAGCAGAGAGGCGGGAGCAGAGACCCAGTACTTC
TRBJ2-7 TRBD2 TRBV28 once CASSPGGRNEQYF TGTGCCAGCAGTCCCGGCGGGAGGAACGAGCAGTACTTC
TRBJ2-7 NA TRBV7-8 NA CASSLSNEQYF TGTGCCAGCAGCTTATCAAACGAGCAGTACTTC
TRBJ1-3 NA TRBV30 once CAWNRAKLGGNTIYF TGTGCCTGGAACAGGGCAAAACTAGGGGGAAACACCATATATTTT